This TCR beta chain comes out of a study of CD8 T cells in ankylosing spondylitis. In TCRdb, the 5' RACE reads were re-called with MiXCR into one record per CDR3 protein. The repertoire includes tens of thousands of distinct CDR3 sequences, 27% of them detected once, and around 59% sits in the top ten. Germline CDR1 is SGHRS and CDR2 is YFSETQ. The CDR3 has 13 amino acids. Trimming took 1 base from V and 7 from J, leaving 11 bases between them. The sample was blood, either unsorted or a sorted T cell fraction (not recorded which). This rearrangement joins TRBV5-1 to TRBJ1-1; D is unresolved. This clonotype was obtained from a male donor with ankylosing spondylitis or in good health (not recorded which). The chain's CDR3 is CASSLYGGNEAFF. CDR3 nucleotides: TGCGCCAGCAGCTTGTACGGAGGGAATGAAGCTTTCTTT.